Shown below are 10 T cell receptor beta chains from a single sample sequenced in a study of T-cell memory formation after mild COVID-19. TCRdb re-called the 5' RACE reads through MiXCR, storing one row per CDR3 protein. The sample includes a few hundred thousand distinct CDR3 sequences, about 20% of them seen just once. The sequenced material came from PBMCs or a T cell subset sorted from them (not recorded which). These receptors originate from a man aged 18-30 years who had mild COVID-19 (a few samples of this study predate the infection). Cell type and time point are not known.

This clonotype was recorded many times. The V gene is TRBV12-3 or TRBV12-4, the J gene TRBJ1-1; possibly TRBD1 for D (5 bases). Trimming took 6 bases from V and 10 from J, leaving 18 bases between them. The CDR3 sequence is 13 residues long. The DNA of the CDR3 is TGTGCCAGCAGAACCAGGGCTACGCTTAGAGCTTTCTTT. Residues: CASRTRATLRAFF.

This clonotype has more than one count but fewer than ten. This chain joins TRBV6-1 and TRBJ2-7; D gene ambiguous. Germline loops: CDR1 MNHNS, CDR2 SASEGT. Trimming stripped 8 bases from V and 7 bases from J, with 12 bases between. This CDR3 is built from 11 residues. CDR3 nucleotides: TGTGCCAGCTCGCCGGGCCGAGAGCAGTACGTC. Translating gives CASSPGREQYV.

The genes are TRBV20-1 and TRBJ2-2; D assignment may be TRBD1 or TRBD2 (5 bases each). Germline values: CDR1 DFQATT, CDR2 SNEGSKA (reference sequence). The V and J ends lost 3 bases and 5 bases respectively, with 10 bases between them. The CDR3 extends over 13 amino acids. CDR3 in DNA: TGCAGTGCTAGGGGGGTACAAACCGGGGAGCTGTTTTTT. Translation: CSARGVQTGELFF.

The CDR3 DNA is TGTGCCAGCAGACCCCACGCGGTACCTGGAAACATTCAGTACTTC. Encoded protein: CASRPHAVPGNIQYF. The chain carries TRBV28 and TRBJ2-4, with unresolved D. The CDR3 is 15 residues long. Germline V CDR1 and CDR2: MDHEN, SYDVKM. The ends were cut back, 6 bases at V and 6 bases at J, with 18 bases in the middle. The full variable domain, completed using reference TRBV28 and TRBJ2-4, is DVKVTQSSRYLVKRTGEKVFLECVQDMDHENMFWYRQDPGLGLRLIYFSYDVKMKEKGDIPEGYSVSREKKERFSLILESASTNQTSMYLCASRPHAVPGNIQYFGAGTRLSVL.

The chain couples TRBV5-1 to TRBJ1-2, with a weak D call TRBD1 (6 bases). From germline, CDR1 is SGHRS and CDR2 YFSETQ. This CDR3 comprises 14 residues. V was cut by 4 bases and J by 3 bases, with 13 bases left in between. The CDR3 nucleotides are TGCGCCAGCAGCCAGGACAGCTCCCACTATGGCTACACCTTC. Protein sequence: CASSQDSSHYGYTF.

The chain has TRBV4-1 and TRBJ2-3, with 10 bases aligning to TRBD1. CDR3 length: 17 amino acids. CDR1 and CDR2 (germline): MGHRA, YSYEKL. Germline trimming cut 3 bases from V and 1 base from J; bases unmatched to any gene: 7. This CDR3 reads CASSQSPGTGGTDTQYF. DNA for the CDR3: TGCGCCAGCAGCCAGTCCCCCGGGACAGGGGGCACAGATACGCAGTATTTT.

The chain carries TRBV3-1 and TRBJ1-2; D is unclear. Trimming shortened V by 1 base and J by 5 bases, and 14 bases separated the two germline ends. Germline CDR1 is LGHDT and CDR2 is YNNKEL (reference sequence). The CDR3 sequence is 15 residues long. CDR3 DNA: TGTGCCAGCAGCCAAGTCCGATCCAGAACTTATGGCTACACCTTC. Its protein product is CASSQVRSRTYGYTF. The variable domain in full, with the rest retrieved from reference TRBV3-1 and TRBJ1-2, is DTAVSQTPKYLVTQMGNDKSIKCEQNLGHDTMYWYKQDSKKFLKIMFSYNNKELIINETVPNRFSPKSPDKAHLNLHINSLELGDSAVYFCASSQVRSRTYGYTFGSGTRLTVV.

This clonotype was recorded a few times. The V and J genes are TRBV18 and TRBJ2-7, with a weak D call TRBD1 (6 bases). V was cut by 2 bases and J by 7 bases, with 9 bases left in between. Germline CDR1 is KGHSH and CDR2 is LQKENI. CDR3 length: 12 amino acids. The chain's CDR3 is CASSPRQGEQYV. In DNA form, the CDR3 reads TGTGCCAGCTCACCAAGGCAGGGGGAGCAGTACGTC.

The chain combines TRBV5-1 with TRBJ2-3, with D possibly matching TRBD2 (6 bases). This CDR3 spans 15 amino acids. V dropped 5 bases and J dropped 2 bases, with 15 bases sitting between them. Germline-derived CDR1 and CDR2 are SGHRS and YFSETQ. The CDR3 nucleotides read TGCGCCAGCAGGACGCACGGGGGTCCCACAGATACGCAGTATTTT. Amino acids: CASRTHGGPTDTQYF.

The chain uses TRBV27 and TRBJ1-5; D gene unclear. V shed 3 bases and J shed 5 bases, with 8 bases lying between them. Germline CDR1 MNHEY, CDR2 SMNVEV (reference sequence). The CDR3 totals 13 residues. CDR3 DNA sequence: TGTGCCAGCAGTTTGGGGAACCATCAGCCCCAGCATTTT. This sequence encodes CASSLGNHQPQHF.